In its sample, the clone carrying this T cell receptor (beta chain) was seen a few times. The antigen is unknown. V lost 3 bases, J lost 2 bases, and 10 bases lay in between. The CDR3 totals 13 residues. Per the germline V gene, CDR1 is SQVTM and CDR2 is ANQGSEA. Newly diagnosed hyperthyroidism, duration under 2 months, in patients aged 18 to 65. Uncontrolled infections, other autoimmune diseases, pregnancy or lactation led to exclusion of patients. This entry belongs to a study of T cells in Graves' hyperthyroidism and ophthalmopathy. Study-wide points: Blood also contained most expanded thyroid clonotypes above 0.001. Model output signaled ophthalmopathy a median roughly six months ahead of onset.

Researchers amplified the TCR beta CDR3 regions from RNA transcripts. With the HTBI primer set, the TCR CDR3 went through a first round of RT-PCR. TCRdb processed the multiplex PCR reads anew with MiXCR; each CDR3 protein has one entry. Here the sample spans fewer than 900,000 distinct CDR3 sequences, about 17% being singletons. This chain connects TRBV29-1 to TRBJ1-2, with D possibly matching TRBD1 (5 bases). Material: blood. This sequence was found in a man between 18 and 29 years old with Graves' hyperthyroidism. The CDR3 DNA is TGCAGCGTTGACTTCCAGGGAAACTATGGCTACACCTTC. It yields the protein CSVDFQGNYGYTF.